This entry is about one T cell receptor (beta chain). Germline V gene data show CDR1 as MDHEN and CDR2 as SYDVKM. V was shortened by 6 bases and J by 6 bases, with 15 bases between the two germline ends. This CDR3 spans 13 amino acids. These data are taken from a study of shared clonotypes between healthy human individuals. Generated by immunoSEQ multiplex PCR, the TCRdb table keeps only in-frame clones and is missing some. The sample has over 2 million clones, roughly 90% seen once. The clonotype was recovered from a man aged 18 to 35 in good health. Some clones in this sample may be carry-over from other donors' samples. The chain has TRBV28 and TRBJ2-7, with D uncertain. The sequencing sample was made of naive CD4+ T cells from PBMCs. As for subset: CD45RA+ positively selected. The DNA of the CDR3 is TGTGCCAGCAGCCCGCCGGCACTGGGCGAGCAGTACTTC. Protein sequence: CASSPPALGEQYF.